These T cell receptor beta chains were read from a single sample in a study of blood T cells in healthy people across ages. TCRdb recomputed calls from the 5' RACE reads with MiXCR, one row per CDR3 protein. The data contain 850,000 to 1,000,000 distinct CDR3 sequences, around 54% of them singletons. Sample: blood. These receptors were collected from a woman aged 55-69 years in good health. Each CDR3 is given with its conserved first and last residue. D genes are given only for firm matches. The size field is filled for only some rows; it gives once, few, many or a size class.

13,TRBV5-1,few,TRBJ2-5,TRBD2,CASWGGNQETQYF,TGCGCCAGCTGGGGGGGGAATCAGGAGACCCAGTACTTC
15,TRBV2,-,TRBJ1-5,TRBD1,CASRSTGGPNQPQHF,TGTGCCAGCAGATCAACAGGGGGCCCCAATCAGCCCCAGCATTTT
12,TRBV12-3/TRBV12-4,-,TRBJ2-1,-,CASASENNEQFF,TGTGCCAGCGCGTCGGAGAACAATGAGCAGTTCTTC
16,TRBV5-1,-,TRBJ2-5,TRBD1,CASSALRDRDQETQYF,TGCGCCAGCAGCGCCCTCCGGGACAGGGACCAAGAGACCCAGTACTTC
14,TRBV4-2,few,TRBJ2-5,-,CASSQDLWRGRPYF,TGTGCCAGCAGCCAAGATCTTTGGCGGGGGCGTCCGTACTTC
15,TRBV29-1,-,TRBJ2-5,-,CSVATGIFLSGTQYF,TGCAGCGTTGCGACCGGGATCTTCTTGAGCGGGACCCAGTACTTC
13,TRBV5-1,-,TRBJ1-2,-,CASSLVDRTGYTF,TGCGCCAGCAGCTTGGTGGACAGAACCGGCTACACCTTC
14,TRBV12-3/TRBV12-4,-,TRBJ2-1,TRBD1,CASSFGGQGYEQFF,TGTGCCAGCAGTTTCGGGGGACAGGGGTATGAGCAGTTCTTC
14,TRBV20-1,-,TRBJ2-1,TRBD2,CSARRTSGLNEQFF,TGCAGTGCTCGGCGCACTAGCGGACTCAATGAGCAGTTCTTC
14,TRBV12-3/TRBV12-4,few,TRBJ2-3,-,CASNGGLGADTQYF,TGTGCCAGCAACGGCGGATTGGGGGCAGATACGCAGTATTTT
17,TRBV3-1,-,TRBJ2-5,-,CASSHTRAGPSQETQYF,TGTGCCAGCAGCCATACGAGAGCGGGCCCTTCCCAAGAGACCCAGTACTTC
15,TRBV6-2/TRBV6-3,-,TRBJ1-5,-,CASSYVGAGNQPQHF,TGTGCCAGCAGTTACGTAGGGGCGGGCAATCAGCCCCAGCATTTT
14,TRBV28,few,TRBJ2-7,TRBD2,CASIGPAGYHEQYF,TGTGCCAGCATTGGACCAGCGGGATACCACGAGCAGTACTTC
19,TRBV29-1,few,TRBJ2-3,-,CSVGGDGRGARITTDTQYF,TGCAGCGTCGGGGGAGACGGACGCGGGGCGAGGATCACCACAGATACGCAGTATTTT
14,TRBV20-1,-,TRBJ2-3,-,CSASAGPQIDTQYF,TGCAGTGCTAGTGCGGGGCCGCAAATCGATACGCAGTATTTT
15,TRBV5-1,many,TRBJ2-3,-,CASSLEFPGTDTQYF,TGCGCCAGCAGCTTGGAATTCCCCGGCACAGATACGCAGTATTTT
16,TRBV5-1,-,TRBJ2-1,-,CASSHPGHPSYNEQFF,TGCGCCAGCAGCCACCCAGGGCACCCTAGCTACAATGAGCAGTTCTTC
16,TRBV11-2,-,TRBJ2-3,TRBD2,CASTRTSGNYPDTQYF,TGTGCCAGCACCAGGACTAGCGGGAATTACCCAGATACGCAGTATTTT